The following is a TCR beta chain sequence with its context. The specificity of this receptor is unknown. No quality values exist for individual bases; no much larger clone is one base distant. CDR1 and CDR2 are read off the germline V gene as SGHDT and YYEEEE. The cysteine opens and the phenylalanine closes a CDR3 of 13 amino acids. CDR3 DNA is the only sequence kept; it has 39 bases, read in frame from the first base. Relative to germline, V is 0 bases shorter and J is 7 bases shorter, with 10 bases between their ends. The data originate from a study of blood T cell repertoires in COVID-19 (dated by TCRdb to 2019 to 2021). Turning to the overall study: Samples from collaborators originated in the United States, Italy and Spain and spanned both the acute and convalescent phases of COVID-19. The prospective study material was composed of cDNA or gDNA derived from T cells, B-cell-depleted T cells, or PBMCs. Subjects who had been exposed to COVID-19, were actively infected with it, or had recovered from it provided the deeply sampled blood TCRbeta repertoires that made up the dataset. The repertoires were released in a freely available public database meant as a resource for research on the immune response to SARS-CoV-2. The samples were drawn from two sources: the first 160 participants of the ongoing ImmuneRACE study, and 1,200 or so subjects contributed by 6 global collaborators. A de-identified subject ID, COVID-19 status, age in years and sex were almost always included in the sample metadata. Where available, HLA class I and class II types were obtained from metadata supplied by the sample provider rather than from assay-based typing. The investigation overall reported the following: How much clinical and demographic metadata was included differed by source and by participant, and the metadata was provided uncurated.

Whole blood was collected in K2EDTA tubes by collaborating institutions according to the institutions' own protocols. For TCRbeta analysis, collaborators shipped samples in one of three forms: frozen whole blood, isolated PBMCs, or DNA extracted from either of those sample types. TCRbeta CDR3 regions were amplified from genomic DNA using the immunoSEQ Assay, a bias-controlled multiplex PCR. The paper's data handling went like this. Nucleated cell counts per sample were estimated from amplification of reference gene primers within the assay. To quantify the absolute abundance of each unique TCRbeta CDR3 rearrangement, sequence reads were collapsed and filtered. Productive Simpson clonality was computed per sample as the square root of Simpson's diversity index over productive rearrangements. TCRdb took this table from immuneACCESS and kept in-frame rearrangements with V and J called. Such tables lack part of the clones; where checked against another copy, unresolved V genes explain under half of the gap, and the rest is unexplained. V and J calls and clone size are those listed in that table; D and trimming were worked out from the DNA. Within this sample are some 74,000 clones, with roughly 80% of them counted one time only. The leading ten clones occupy about 4.4% of the sample.

The chain is encoded by TRBV5-6 joined to TRBJ1-2; a weak D assignment points to TRBD1 (5 bases agree). The specimen sequenced was peripheral blood. This TCR was sampled from a woman over 75 with active or convalescent COVID-19. The DNA reads TGTGCCAGCAGCTTGGGGCAGGGAGGTGGCTACACCTTC. This is translated as CASSLGQGGGYTF.